This is a list of T cell receptor beta chains from one sample in a study of T cell changes during pregnancy in multiple sclerosis. The table came from immunoSEQ multiplex PCR; TCRdb's copy has only in-frame clones and leaves some out. This sample has some 63,000 clones, with 91% found just once. Sequences were derived from peripheral blood, sampled before pregnancy. The receptors shown here come from a female donor with multiple sclerosis, enrolled in a pregnancy study. Both conserved end residues are part of each CDR3. The D gene is left open where the match is weak. Some rows mark clone size as missing; the rest say once, few, many or name a class of expanded clone.

V: TRBV5-1; D: .; J: TRBJ1-1; size: .; CDR3: CASSLEGPGQQKAFF; DNA: TGCGCCAGCAGCTTGGAGGGCCCAGGGCAGCAGAAAGCTTTCTTT
V: TRBV6-4; D: TRBD2; J: TRBJ2-3; size: .; CDR3: CASSPTSGGITDTQYF; DNA: TGTGCCAGCAGCCCCACTAGCGGGGGTATTACAGATACGCAGTATTTT
V: TRBV5-1; D: .; J: TRBJ1-1; size: .; CDR3: CASSLAPGVDTEAFF; DNA: TGCGCCAGCAGCTTGGCCCCAGGGGTGGACACTGAAGCTTTCTTT
V: TRBV6-4; D: .; J: TRBJ2-2; size: few; CDR3: CASSAGAGTGELFF; DNA: TGTGCCAGCAGCGCGGGGGCCGGCACCGGGGAGCTGTTTTTT
V: TRBV18; D: .; J: TRBJ1-1; size: .; CDR3: CASSPLAADYTSNTEAFF; DNA: TGTGCCAGCTCGCCCCTCGCGGCCGACTACACATCGAACACTGAAGCTTTCTTT
V: TRBV5-5; D: .; J: TRBJ1-5; size: .; CDR3: CASSLDRDQPQHF; DNA: TGTGCCAGCAGCTTGGACAGAGATCAGCCCCAGCATTTT
V: TRBV5-6; D: TRBD1; J: TRBJ2-1; size: once; CDR3: CASRSAGTGRGSYNEQFF; DNA: TGTGCCAGCAGATCGGCAGGGACAGGGAGGGGCTCCTACAATGAGCAGTTCTTC
V: TRBV6-5; D: .; J: TRBJ1-2; size: .; CDR3: CASSPGGLRGGYTF; DNA: TGTGCCAGCAGCCCCGGGGGGTTAAGGGGGGGCTACACCTTC
V: TRBV7-3; D: .; J: TRBJ1-1; size: once; CDR3: CASSLEGQLQAFF; DNA: TGTGCCAGCAGCCTGGAAGGACAGTTACAAGCTTTCTTT
V: TRBV7-9; D: .; J: TRBJ2-1; size: .; CDR3: CASSFGQYNEQFF; DNA: TGTGCCAGCAGCTTCGGACAGTACAATGAGCAGTTCTTC
V: TRBV4-1; D: .; J: TRBJ1-3; size: .; CDR3: CASSQAVQGSGNTIYF; DNA: TGCGCCAGCAGCCAAGCGGTCCAGGGGAGCGGAAACACCATATATTTT
V: TRBV9; D: .; J: TRBJ2-1; size: .; CDR3: CASSVAIREYNEQFF; DNA: TGTGCCAGCAGCGTAGCGATCCGGGAATACAATGAGCAGTTCTTC
V: TRBV5-6; D: .; J: TRBJ1-2; size: .; CDR3: CASSLRPEPSYGYTF; DNA: TGTGCCAGCAGCTTGAGGCCGGAGCCCTCTTATGGCTACACCTTC
V: TRBV6-5; D: .; J: TRBJ1-1; size: .; CDR3: CASSLRGVNTEAFF; DNA: TGTGCCAGCAGTCTCCGAGGCGTGAACACTGAAGCTTTCTTT
V: TRBV7-2; D: .; J: TRBJ1-3; size: .; CDR3: CASSSQVTSSGNTIYF; DNA: TGTGCCAGCAGTTCACAGGTCACCAGCTCTGGAAACACCATATATTTT
V: TRBV14; D: TRBD2; J: TRBJ2-7; size: .; CDR3: CASSQGRGAVYEQYF; DNA: TGTGCCAGCAGCCAAGGGCGGGGGGCCGTATACGAGCAGTACTTC
V: TRBV19; D: .; J: TRBJ1-5; size: .; CDR3: CASSPQNLYSNQPQHF; DNA: TGTGCCAGTAGTCCACAGAATTTATATAGCAATCAGCCCCAGCATTTT
V: TRBV11-1; D: TRBD1; J: TRBJ2-1; size: .; CDR3: CASSQGAGSYNEQFF; DNA: TGTGCCAGCAGTCAGGGGGCGGGCTCCTACAATGAGCAGTTCTTC
V: TRBV5-6; D: TRBD1; J: TRBJ1-6; size: .; CDR3: CASSSSGTGGLNVHF; DNA: TGTGCCAGCAGCTCGTCCGGGACAGGGGGACTCAATGTCCACTTT